These 8 T cell receptor beta chains were sequenced from one sample in a study of T-cell reconstitution after alpha-beta-depleted transplantation in children. Unique molecular identifiers tagged the TCRbeta library. TCRdb independently ran MiXCR on the PCR reads; one entry per CDR3 protein. The data contain 360,000 or so distinct CDR3 sequences, roughly 20% of them seen just once; the ten biggest clones take up 3.8%. Sequencing was performed on PBMCs from the stem cell graft donor, taken from the stem cell graft. These receptors came from a human donor who donated a stem cell graft to a child with acute myeloid leukemia.

The chain recombines TRBV27 with TRBJ2-2, with TRBD2 matching 7 bases. CDR3 size: 14 residues. The V and J ends lost 10 bases and 3 bases, in that order; junction bases with no gene match: 8. Germline V gene lookup returns CDR1 MNHEY and CDR2 SMNVEV (reference sequence). The CDR3 here is CAIAGSGDTGELFF. DNA for the CDR3: TGTGCCATCGCAGGGAGCGGGGACACCGGGGAGCTGTTTTTT.

The V gene is TRBV5-1, the J gene TRBJ1-1, with D hard to call. The V and J ends lost 0 bases and 1 base respectively, with 7 bases between them. This CDR3 spans 14 amino acids. Germline loops: CDR1 SGHRS, CDR2 YFSETQ. CDR3 residues: CASSLGYENTEAFF. The CDR3 bases are TGCGCCAGCAGCTTGGGTTACGAGAACACTGAAGCTTTCTTT.

This clonotype was found many times. Here the CDR3 DNA reads TGTGCCAGCAGGGACAATCAGCCCCAGCATTTT. Amino acids: CASRDNQPQHF. V and J are TRBV6-2 or TRBV6-3 and TRBJ1-5; D ambiguous. V gave up 6 bases and J gave up 3 bases, with 3 bases separating them. The length of the CDR3 is 11 residues. The germline CDR1 and CDR2 sequences are MNHEY and SVGEGT.

This CDR3 is CASSPESSGYNEQFF. CDR3 bases: TGTGCCAGCTCACCAGAGTCTAGCGGTTACAATGAGCAGTTCTTC. The chain has TRBV18 and TRBJ2-1; 7 nucleotides align to TRBD2. V dropped 2 bases and J dropped 4; count of bases not matched to a gene: 5. The CDR3 contains 15 residues. Germline CDR1 KGHSH, CDR2 LQKENI.

This clonotype was found a few times. The V gene is TRBV4-3, the J gene TRBJ2-3, with 10 bases aligning to TRBD2. V lost 4 bases and J lost 0; bases outside the gene matches: 4. The length of the CDR3 is 16 residues. Germline CDR1 reads LGHNA; CDR2 reads YSLEER. This CDR3 is CASSRRTSGSTDTQYF. The CDR3 nucleotides read TGCGCCAGCAGCCGACGGACTAGCGGTAGCACAGATACGCAGTATTTT.

The chain uses TRBV12-3 or TRBV12-4 and TRBJ1-5; D might be TRBD1 (5 bases). There are 12 residues in the CDR3. Trimming took off 6 bases at V and 10 bases at J, with 13 bases between the two ends. The DNA of the CDR3 is TGTGCCAGCAGCCCAGGGAGGGCCCCCCAGCATTTT. Its protein product is CASSPGRAPQHF.

The genes are TRBV3-1 and TRBJ2-7; 9 positions match TRBD2. The trim removed 0 bases at V and 3 bases at J, leaving 9 bases unmatched. This CDR3 is built from 17 residues. Looked up from germline, CDR1 is LGHDT and CDR2 is YNNKEL (reference sequence). This chain's CDR3 is CASSQDVAGDYSYEQYF. Here the CDR3 DNA reads TGTGCCAGCAGCCAAGATGTAGCGGGAGATTATAGCTACGAGCAGTACTTC.

This clonotype was detected many times. The chain recombines TRBV12-3 or TRBV12-4 with TRBJ1-2; D is uncertain. Between the trimmed V and J ends, which lost 7 bases and 2 bases, there was a span of 11 bases. The CDR3 is 13 amino acids. The CDR3 loop reads CASNVEQNYGYTF. The CDR3 DNA reads TGTGCCAGCAACGTTGAGCAAAACTATGGCTACACCTTC.